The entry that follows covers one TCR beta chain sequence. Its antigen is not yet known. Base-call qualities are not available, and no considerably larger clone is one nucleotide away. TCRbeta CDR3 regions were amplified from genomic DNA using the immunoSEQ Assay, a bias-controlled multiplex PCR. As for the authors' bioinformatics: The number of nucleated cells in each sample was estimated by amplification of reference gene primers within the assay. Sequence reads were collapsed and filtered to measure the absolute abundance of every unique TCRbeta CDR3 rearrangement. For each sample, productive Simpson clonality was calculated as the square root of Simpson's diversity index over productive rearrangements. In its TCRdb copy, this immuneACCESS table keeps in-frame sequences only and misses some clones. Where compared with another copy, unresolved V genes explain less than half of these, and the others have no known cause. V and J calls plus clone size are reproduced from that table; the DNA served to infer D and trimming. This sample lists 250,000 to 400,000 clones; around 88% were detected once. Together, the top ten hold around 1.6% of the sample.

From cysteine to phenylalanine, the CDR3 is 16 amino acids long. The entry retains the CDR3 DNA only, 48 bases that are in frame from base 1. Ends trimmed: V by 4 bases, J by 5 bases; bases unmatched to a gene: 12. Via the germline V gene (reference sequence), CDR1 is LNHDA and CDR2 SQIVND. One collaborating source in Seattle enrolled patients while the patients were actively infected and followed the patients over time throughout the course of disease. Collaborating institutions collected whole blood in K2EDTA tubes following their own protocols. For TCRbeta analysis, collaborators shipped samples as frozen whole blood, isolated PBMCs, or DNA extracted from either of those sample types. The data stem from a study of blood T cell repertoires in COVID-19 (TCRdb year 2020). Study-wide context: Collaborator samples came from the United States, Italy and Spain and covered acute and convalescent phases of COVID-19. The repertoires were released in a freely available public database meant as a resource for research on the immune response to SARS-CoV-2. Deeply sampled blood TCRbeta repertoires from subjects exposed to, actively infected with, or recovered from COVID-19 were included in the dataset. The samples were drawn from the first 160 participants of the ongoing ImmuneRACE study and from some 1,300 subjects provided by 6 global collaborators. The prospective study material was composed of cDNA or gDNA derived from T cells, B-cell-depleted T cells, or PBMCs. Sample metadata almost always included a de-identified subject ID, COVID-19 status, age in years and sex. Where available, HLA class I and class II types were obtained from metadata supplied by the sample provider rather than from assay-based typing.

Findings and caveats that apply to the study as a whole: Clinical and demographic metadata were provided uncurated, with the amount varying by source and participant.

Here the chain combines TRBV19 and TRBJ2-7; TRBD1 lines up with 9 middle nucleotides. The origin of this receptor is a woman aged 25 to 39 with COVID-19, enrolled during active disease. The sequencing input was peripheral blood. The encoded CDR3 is CASSKEQGARSHEQYF. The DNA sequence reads TGTGCCAGTAGTAAAGAACAGGGGGCGCGATCCCACGAGCAGTACTTC.